The clone carrying this T cell receptor beta chain was seen ten or more times. The antigen remains undetermined. Unique molecular identifiers were included in an RNA-based 3' RACE TCR library. TCRdb processed the 3' RACE reads anew with MiXCR; each CDR3 protein has one entry. The repertoire has more than 75,000 distinct CDR3 sequences, under 8% of them found once; the top ten carry around 1.1%. This specimen comes from a study of HIV-infected children after antiretroviral therapy interruption. Overall study: In continuous treatment, analyzed samples were from weeks 0, 48 and 150. Study observations and caveats: Naive CD4+ Gini coefficient rose by interruption end, suggesting clonal expansion.

Deletions cut 7 bases from V and 0 bases from J, with 20 bases between. Germline V gene sequence: CDR1 LNHDA, CDR2 SQIVND (reference sequence). The CDR3 totals 17 residues. Documented treatment: PENTA 11 planned treatment interruption arm or continuous ART arm. Cryopreserved PBMC samples required at least 5 million viable cells. Sorting from thawed PBMCs isolated naive CD4+ CD45RA+ CD45RO- T cells. The receptor's source is a pool of human donors with HIV. The chain combines TRBV19 with TRBJ2-3; D is unclear. The input for sequencing was CD45RA+ CD4+ T cells from PBMCs, pooled from several time points, taken from a donor given antiretroviral therapy, either interrupted or continuous. As to subset: naive CD4+ CD45RA+ CD45RO- T cells. The CDR3 sequence is CASKRQLTTTSTDTQYF. Here the CDR3 DNA reads TGTGCCAGTAAGAGACAACTGACGACGACTAGCACAGATACGCAGTATTTT.